This T cell receptor beta chain was found in a study of regulatory T cells in long-lasting Graves disease. CDR3-region Arm-PCR and iRepertoire HTBI primers produced the TCR beta libraries. TCRdb redid the calling of the multiplex PCR reads with MiXCR, one entry per CDR3 protein. Of some 200,000 distinct CDR3 sequences in the sample, around 19% were seen once. Notes on this clonotype: Just one base apart from a much larger clone, this may be a read error.

The time point denotes: newly diagnosed GD, antithyroid drugs for less than 3 months. Generation of the TCR library employed RNA extracted from PBMCs. There are 15 residues in the CDR3. V lost 1 base, J lost 6 bases, and 7 bases stayed unmatched. From germline, CDR1 is KGHDR and CDR2 SFDVKD. The sample also formed part of further work on T cells in Graves' hyperthyroidism and ophthalmopathy. That study reports: A set of HTBI primers served as the primers for a first-round RT-PCR of the TCR CDR3.

The sequences come from peripheral blood mononuclear cells (PBMCs), collected at new diagnosis, from a patient treated with antithyroid drugs. J is TRBJ2-7 and V is TRBV24-1; 8 bases line up with TRBD2. The clonotype comes from a woman aged 25 to 45 with Graves disease. CDR3 coding DNA: TGTGCCACCAGTGATTTAGCGGGAGACCCCCTCGAGCAGTACTTC. Translated, it gives CATSDLAGDPLEQYF.